These T cell receptor beta chains were read from a single sample in a study of T-cell memory formation after mild COVID-19. TCRdb used MiXCR to reprocess the 5' RACE reads, holding one entry per CDR3 protein. The sample has 400,000 to 500,000 distinct CDR3 sequences, approximately 24% seen once; the top ten hold 8.5% to 9%. The sample was PBMCs or a T cell subset sorted from them (not recorded which). The receptors here all came from an adult woman who had mild COVID-19 (a few samples of this study predate the infection). Cell type and time point are not known. Both conserved end residues are part of each CDR3. D genes are given only for firm matches. For some rows the clone size is stated as once, few or many, or as a class when expanded; others skip it.

D gene,V gene,J gene,clone size,CDR3 protein,CDR3 DNA
.,TRBV14,TRBJ1-1,.,CASSQQRLNTEAFF,TGTGCCAGCAGCCAACAACGATTGAACACTGAAGCTTTCTTT
.,TRBV9,TRBJ1-2,.,CASSVSHVFGYTF,TGTGCCAGCAGCGTGTCCCACGTTTTCGGCTACACCTTC
.,TRBV27,TRBJ1-1,few,CASSLSREKEAFF,TGTGCCAGCAGTTTATCCAGGGAAAAAGAAGCTTTCTTT
.,TRBV5-6,TRBJ1-6,.,CASSTIQRAGAPLHF,TGTGCCAGCAGTACAATCCAGAGGGCTGGGGCACCCCTCCACTTT
TRBD2,TRBV5-4,TRBJ2-3,few,CASSSLAGGFTDTQYF,TGTGCCAGCAGCTCCCTAGCGGGGGGCTTCACAGATACGCAGTATTTT
TRBD1,TRBV29-1,TRBJ2-3,.,CSVRTGSGDTQYF,TGCAGCGTCCGGACAGGGTCCGGGGATACGCAGTATTTT
.,TRBV7-9,TRBJ2-5,.,CASSRGPTGPQETQYF,TGTGCCAGCAGCCGGGGCCCGACGGGACCACAAGAGACCCAGTACTTC
TRBD1,TRBV5-1,TRBJ2-1,.,CASSPWTGGTEQFF,TGCGCCAGCAGCCCCTGGACAGGGGGCACTGAGCAGTTCTTC
.,TRBV7-9,TRBJ1-5,few,CASSLGFTGMGNQPQHF,TGTGCCAGCAGCTTAGGTTTCACGGGTATGGGGAATCAGCCCCAGCATTTT
TRBD2,TRBV5-5,TRBJ2-1,.,CASSPGGIPDGRTFF,TGTGCCAGCAGCCCGGGGGGGATTCCTGACGGGAGGACGTTCTTC
.,TRBV20-1,TRBJ2-3,.,CSANGETDTQYF,TGCAGTGCTAACGGGGAGACAGATACGCAGTATTTT
TRBD2,TRBV5-5,TRBJ2-1,.,CASSRSTSAGEQFF,TGTGCCAGCAGCCGTTCGACTAGCGCGGGTGAGCAGTTCTTC
TRBD2,TRBV7-6,TRBJ2-7,.,CASSLATSGGSSGSYEQYF,TGTGCCAGCAGCTTAGCGACTAGCGGGGGTTCCTCGGGGTCCTACGAGCAGTACTTC
.,TRBV3-1,TRBJ1-1,once,CASSPSGRLTEAFF,TGTGCCAGCAGCCCAAGTGGGAGACTCACTGAAGCTTTCTTT
.,TRBV29-1,TRBJ2-1,.,CSVESFEGLGNEQFF,TGCAGCGTTGAGTCGTTTGAGGGTCTTGGTAATGAGCAGTTCTTC
.,TRBV9,TRBJ1-6,.,CASSVAGTFNSPLHF,TGTGCCAGCAGCGTCGCCGGGACATTTAATTCACCCCTCCACTTT
TRBD1,TRBV15,TRBJ1-5,.,CATSFGQGLLPQHF,TGTGCCACCAGTTTCGGACAGGGACTCTTGCCCCAGCATTTT
.,TRBV15,TRBJ1-1,.,CATSREQQNTEAFF,TGTGCCACCAGCAGAGAACAGCAGAACACTGAAGCTTTCTTT
.,TRBV29-1,TRBJ2-7,few,CSVSWASGAGEQYF,TGCAGCGTTTCTTGGGCCAGCGGAGCTGGCGAGCAGTACTTC
TRBD1,TRBV5-1,TRBJ2-3,.,CASSPLPPTGGTDTQYF,TGCGCCAGCAGCCCCCTACCCCCGACAGGGGGGACAGATACGCAGTATTTT
TRBD2,TRBV29-1,TRBJ2-2,.,CSATSGGTGELFF,TGCAGCGCTACTAGCGGGGGAACCGGGGAGCTGTTTTTT
.,TRBV12-3/TRBV12-4,TRBJ2-2,few,CASSEGKNTGELFF,TGTGCCAGCAGTGAGGGGAAGAACACCGGGGAGCTGTTTTTT
.,TRBV9,TRBJ2-3,.,CASSVEGLADTQYF,TGTGCCAGCAGCGTCGAGGGCCTCGCAGATACGCAGTATTTT
.,TRBV7-8,TRBJ2-1,.,CASSLVPGSYNEQFF,TGTGCCAGCAGCTTAGTCCCGGGGTCCTACAATGAGCAGTTCTTC
.,TRBV7-2,TRBJ2-1,.,CASSFYAGNNEQFF,TGTGCCAGCAGCTTCTACGCAGGGAACAATGAGCAGTTCTTC